The rows below give T cell receptor beta chains drawn from one sample of a study of blood T cell repertoires in COVID-19. Some clones are missing from TCRdb's copy, which holds only in-frame ones; the method was immunoSEQ multiplex PCR. The sample has under 250,000 clones; approximately 87% are singletons. The sample consisted of peripheral blood. Receptors originate from a woman aged 65 to 85 with active or convalescent COVID-19. Each CDR3 is given without its conserved first and last residue. Fields, in order: V gene, CDR3 protein.

TRBV15,ATSRSGHLTYEQY
TRBV10-3,AISLAGADNEQF
TRBV5-1,ASSAGQSTDTQY
TRBV5-1,ASSLAPSDTYEQY
TRBV2,ASSDEGLAVNTGELF
TRBV30,AWSGLSYNEQF
TRBV28,ASTTGGERLSTEAF
TRBV5-1,ASSPNGDSWSSYNEQF
TRBV30,AWSVSSEQF
TRBV27,ASSLQTTGKEAEAF
TRBV7-2,ASSLAGGLAF
TRBV18,ASSPLTPPGYGYT
TRBV2,ASSRDRGGEKLF
TRBV12-3/TRBV12-4,ASSFGGANVLT
TRBV30,AWGRGAGNTIY
TRBV11-3,ASSLDGGNTGELF
TRBV9,ASSVVPSGGAYNEQF
TRBV6-5,ASSYSEGVGEKLF
TRBV6-5,ATDLRQSTDTQY
TRBV2,ASRGQVYSYEQY
TRBV4-2,ASSQDSGTAFFGYT
TRBV6-4,ASSVTGLASNEQF
TRBV9,ASSAGQGAGTDTQY
TRBV28,ASSFRGGHRELF
TRBV18,ASSPVLNEKLF
TRBV7-9,ASWGQGDTEAF
TRBV5-1,ASSDDRRTDTQY
TRBV5-6,ASSSLSTDTQY
TRBV5-1,ASSPGQNNYGYT
TRBV30,AWSEHETQY
TRBV5-1,ASSLSTGQFNEKLF
TRBV19,ASSIGFASGSSYEQY
TRBV5-1,ASSSGFTRLNTGELF
TRBV23-1,ASSQTQGNYEQY
TRBV15,ATSRISGGSIDTQY
TRBV7-9,ASTSTVNEQF
TRBV18,ASSPPYRNTEAF
TRBV11-3,ASSTPSAGPYYNEQF
TRBV5-4,ASSLQGAETQY
TRBV7-8,ASSLAYRLAGTYNEQF
TRBV7-6,ASSPRTGGYYGYT
TRBV5-1,ASSPRTSGTYEQY
TRBV2,ASTPTALAKNIQY
TRBV19,ASSSPTSFAGDNQPQH
TRBV27,ASSPRTGGLGGYT
TRBV7-2,ASSLGGGGSPYEQY
TRBV11-3,ASSTGTNPRADTQY
TRBV7-9,ASSLESGTGYT
TRBV2,ASSSGVMSYEQY